Listed below are T cell receptor beta chains from one sample, sequenced in a study of regulatory T cells in long-lasting Graves disease. MiXCR, applied by TCRdb to the multiplex PCR reads, yields one record per CDR3 protein. Of 500,000 or so distinct CDR3 sequences listed, around 15% are singletons. This sample was shared with a second study, whose subject was T cells in Graves' hyperthyroidism and ophthalmopathy.

This specimen consisted of peripheral blood mononuclear cells (PBMCs), obtained at new diagnosis, from a patient treated with antithyroid drugs. The receptors come from a middle-aged man with Graves disease. Both conserved end residues are part of each CDR3. Each record gives: J gene, CDR3 length, clone size, V gene, D gene, CDR3 protein, CDR3 DNA. A D gene is named only where the DNA matches it firmly. Rows may omit the clone size; those that give it use once, few, many or a size class.

J: TRBJ2-7; length: 13; size: NA; V: TRBV29-1; D: NA; CDR3: CSVEGRGAYEQYF; DNA: TGCAGCGTTGAAGGGAGAGGAGCCTACGAGCAGTACTTC
J: TRBJ1-6; length: 14; size: many; V: TRBV10-3; D: NA; CDR3: CAISERTVGSPLHF; DNA: TGTGCCATCAGTGAGCGGACGGTTGGTTCACCCCTCCACTTT
J: TRBJ1-2; length: 12; size: NA; V: TRBV15; D: TRBD1; CDR3: CATQGGDYGYTF; DNA: TGTGCCACCCAAGGGGGCGACTATGGCTACACCTTC
J: TRBJ2-7; length: 15; size: NA; V: TRBV4-1; D: NA; CDR3: CASSQGRVSEYEQYF; DNA: TGCGCCAGCAGCCAAGGGCGAGTGTCAGAGTACGAGCAGTACTTC
J: TRBJ2-1; length: 15; size: many; V: TRBV29-1; D: TRBD2; CDR3: CSTDPSGRTYNEQFF; DNA: TGCAGCACGGACCCTAGCGGGAGAACCTACAATGAGCAGTTCTTC
J: TRBJ2-7; length: 16; size: many; V: TRBV27; D: TRBD2; CDR3: CASSSPGSGKSREQYF; DNA: TGTGCCAGCAGTTCCCCGGGTAGCGGGAAGTCCCGCGAGCAGTACTTC
J: TRBJ1-3; length: 14; size: NA; V: TRBV6-1; D: TRBD1; CDR3: CASSWTGSGNTIYF; DNA: TGTGCCAGCAGCTGGACAGGGTCCGGAAACACCATATATTTT
J: TRBJ1-1; length: 15; size: many; V: TRBV2; D: NA; CDR3: CASSGRRVLNTEAFF; DNA: TGTGCCAGCAGTGGAAGACGGGTCTTGAACACTGAAGCTTTCTTT
J: TRBJ2-7; length: 13; size: few; V: TRBV28; D: NA; CDR3: CASSLSPAYEQYF; DNA: TGTGCCAGCAGTTTATCCCCGGCTTACGAGCAGTACTTC
J: TRBJ2-1; length: 14; size: few; V: TRBV7-9; D: NA; CDR3: CASSSQPLYNEQFF; DNA: TGTGCCAGCAGCTCTCAACCCCTCTACAATGAGCAGTTCTTC
J: TRBJ1-5; length: 15; size: few; V: TRBV7-2; D: NA; CDR3: CASSLAAGFNQPQHF; DNA: TGTGCCAGCAGCTTAGCGGCAGGGTTCAATCAGCCCCAGCATTTT
J: TRBJ2-3; length: 17; size: NA; V: TRBV6-9; D: TRBD1; CDR3: CASSYLLRQGDTDTQYF; DNA: TGTGCCAGCAGTTACCTCCTACGACAGGGGGACACAGATACGCAGTATTTT
J: TRBJ2-1; length: 16; size: NA; V: TRBV7-3; D: TRBD2; CDR3: CASSLAGGGTYNEQFF; DNA: TGTGCCAGCAGCTTGGCGGGAGGGGGCACCTACAATGAGCAGTTCTTC
J: TRBJ2-5; length: 13; size: many; V: TRBV2; D: NA; CDR3: CASSGGLFGTQYF; DNA: TGTGCCAGCAGTGGGGGACTCTTTGGAACCCAGTACTTC
J: TRBJ2-1; length: 18; size: NA; V: TRBV4-2; D: TRBD2; CDR3: CASSPGASGSSGYNEQFF; DNA: TGTGCCAGCAGCCCAGGGGCTAGCGGGAGTAGCGGCTACAATGAGCAGTTCTTC
J: TRBJ2-2; length: 13; size: few; V: TRBV29-1; D: NA; CDR3: CRVDPGRSGELFF; DNA: TGCAGGGTCGATCCCGGAAGGTCCGGGGAGCTGTTTTTT
J: TRBJ2-1; length: 12; size: many; V: TRBV11-3; D: NA; CDR3: CASSLDHSRQFF; DNA: TGTGCCAGCAGCTTAGATCATAGTAGGCAGTTCTTC
J: TRBJ2-1; length: 13; size: many; V: TRBV5-1; D: NA; CDR3: CASSTNREAEQFF; DNA: TGCGCCAGCAGCACGAACAGGGAGGCTGAGCAGTTCTTC
J: TRBJ1-1; length: 16; size: many; V: TRBV6-9; D: NA; CDR3: CASSYRGDEMNTEAFF; DNA: TGTGCCAGCAGTTACCGGGGGGACGAAATGAACACTGAAGCTTTCTTT
J: TRBJ2-3; length: 14; size: many; V: TRBV29-1; D: NA; CDR3: CSVMEGVGTDTQYF; DNA: TGCAGCGTGATGGAGGGGGTGGGCACAGATACGCAGTATTTT
J: TRBJ1-4; length: 14; size: NA; V: TRBV20-1; D: NA; CDR3: CSARGGGGGEKLFF; DNA: TGCAGTGCTAGAGGGGGGGGCGGCGGTGAAAAACTGTTTTTT
J: TRBJ1-5; length: 13; size: many; V: TRBV30; D: TRBD1; CDR3: CAWSVDRDQPQHF; DNA: TGTGCCTGGAGTGTTGACAGGGATCAGCCCCAGCATTTT